This TCR beta chain was profiled in a study of blood T cell repertoires in COVID-19. The wider study: Donors in the United States, Italy and Spain gave samples during acute or convalescent COVID-19.

Germline V gene lookup returns CDR1 SGHTA and CDR2 FQGNSA. There are 16 residues in the CDR3. Trimming removed 0 bases from V and 3 bases from J; junction bases left unmatched: 5. Using immunoSEQ multiplex PCR, the repertoire was profiled, and TCRdb retains in-frame clones only, with some absent. Of about 370,000 clones listed, roughly 89% were seen once; the top ten hold about 6.8%. The chain combines TRBV7-2 with TRBJ2-7; 10 bases map to TRBD1. This sequence was found in a man aged 18 to 29 with active or convalescent COVID-19. Material: peripheral blood. CDR3 nucleotides: TGTGCCAGCAGCTTAGCGCTGCGGGACAGGGGCTACGAGCAGTACTTC. This encodes CASSLALRDRGYEQYF.